This T cell receptor beta chain was retrieved from a study of blood T cell repertoires in COVID-19. On the study more broadly: Specimens from acute and convalescent COVID-19 originated in the United States, Italy and Spain. Sources were T cells, B-cell-depleted T cells, or PBMCs; the material itself was cDNA or gDNA.

Germline CDR1 and CDR2: SNHLY and FYNNEI. V shed 9 bases, J shed 5 bases, and the junction held 7 bases outside the gene matches. This CDR3 is 13 amino acids long. Per the original data handling: Researchers report that nucleated cell counts were estimated from reference gene primer amplification. Sequenced by immunoSEQ multiplex PCR; TCRdb stores in-frame clones only, minus some. D and trimming were read from the DNA, whereas the V and J calls and clone size are those reported in that table. The table includes more than 75,000 clones, around 80% detected once. The specimen was peripheral blood. The TCR comes from a man in his sixties with acute or convalescent COVID-19. The chain links TRBV2 to TRBJ2-5; TRBD2 agrees at 9 bases. The CDR3 sequence is CASRSGSRETQYF. The CDR3 DNA reads as TGTGCCAGTCGTAGCGGGAGTCGTGAGACCCAGTACTTC.